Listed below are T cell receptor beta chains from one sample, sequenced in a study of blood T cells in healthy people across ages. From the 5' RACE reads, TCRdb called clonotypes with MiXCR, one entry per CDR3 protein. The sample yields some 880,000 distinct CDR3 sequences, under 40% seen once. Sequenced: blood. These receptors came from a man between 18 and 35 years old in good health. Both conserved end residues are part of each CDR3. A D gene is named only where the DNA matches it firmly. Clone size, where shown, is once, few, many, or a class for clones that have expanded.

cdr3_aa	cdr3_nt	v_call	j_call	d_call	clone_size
CASSLYLGGSQPQHF	TGTGCCAGCAGTTTATACTTGGGGGGGAGTCAGCCCCAGCATTTT	TRBV12-3/TRBV12-4	TRBJ1-5	.	.
CSARGGAADTDTQYF	TGCAGTGCTAGAGGGGGTGCTGCGGATACAGATACGCAGTATTTT	TRBV20-1	TRBJ2-3	.	.
CASSPPGLQETQYF	TGTGCCAGCTCACCACCGGGACTACAAGAGACCCAGTACTTC	TRBV18	TRBJ2-5	TRBD2	many
CASSQNIGGYTF	TGTGCCAGCAGCCAAAACATCGGGGGCTACACCTTC	TRBV14	TRBJ1-2	.	few
CASRSGTGSSEQFF	TGTGCCAGCAGATCCGGGACAGGGTCAAGCGAGCAGTTCTTC	TRBV12-3/TRBV12-4	TRBJ2-1	TRBD1	.
CASSQNDPDTQYF	TGTGCCAGCAGCCAGAACGACCCTGATACGCAGTATTTT	TRBV3-1	TRBJ2-3	.	many
CASSLYRGTKNIQYF	TGTGCCAGCAGTTTGTACAGGGGAACCAAAAACATTCAGTACTTC	TRBV12-3/TRBV12-4	TRBJ2-4	TRBD1	.
CASSLGTMGTVRNEQYF	TGTGCCAGCAGCTTAGGAACGATGGGGACAGTGCGGAATGAGCAGTACTTC	TRBV7-2	TRBJ2-7	TRBD1	.
CASCESNQPQHF	TGTGCCAGCTGTGAGAGTAATCAGCCCCAGCATTTT	TRBV7-2	TRBJ1-5	.	.
CASSSFQSSYNSPLHF	TGCGCCAGCAGCTCCTTTCAGAGCTCCTATAATTCACCCCTCCACTTT	TRBV5-1	TRBJ1-6	.	many
CASSLSGQTEAFF	TGTGCCAGCAGCTTAAGTGGACAGACTGAAGCTTTCTTT	TRBV7-9	TRBJ1-1	.	.
CASSQATGEPYNEQFF	TGCGCCAGCAGCCAAGCTACAGGGGAACCCTACAATGAGCAGTTCTTC	TRBV4-3	TRBJ2-1	TRBD1	few
CASSNWGETQYF	TGCGCCAGCAGCAACTGGGGAGAGACCCAGTACTTC	TRBV4-1	TRBJ2-5	.	.
CASSPTTGQGYGYTF	TGTGCCAGCAGCCCCACGACAGGACAGGGCTATGGCTACACCTTC	TRBV7-9	TRBJ1-2	TRBD1	many
CASSLTDSSYSNQPQHF	TGTGCCAGCAGTTTAACAGACAGCTCCTATAGCAATCAGCCCCAGCATTTT	TRBV12-3/TRBV12-4	TRBJ1-5	.	.
CASLRPAQSEQYF	TGTGCCAGCCTACGACCGGCGCAATCCGAGCAGTACTTC	TRBV6-2/TRBV6-3	TRBJ2-7	.	.
CASSLARVNQPQHF	TGTGCCAGCAGCTTAGCCAGGGTCAATCAGCCCCAGCATTTT	TRBV7-2	TRBJ1-5	.	.
CSASRLAGPYNEQFF	TGCAGTGCTAGCCGACTAGCGGGGCCTTACAATGAGCAGTTCTTC	TRBV20-1	TRBJ2-1	TRBD2	.
CASSESSLFSTDTQYF	TGTGCCAGCAGTGAGAGTTCCCTATTCAGCACAGATACGCAGTATTTT	TRBV6-1	TRBJ2-3	.	few
CASSSRDRGPYGYTF	TGTGCCAGCAGCTCGAGGGACAGGGGGCCGTATGGCTACACCTTC	TRBV13	TRBJ1-2	TRBD1	few
CASFLGNEQYF	TGTGCCAGCTTTCTAGGGAATGAGCAGTACTTC	TRBV6-5	TRBJ2-5	.	.
CASSRTRGSGYTF	TGTGCCAGCAGCAGGACAAGGGGCAGCGGCTACACCTTC	TRBV6-5	TRBJ1-2	.	.
CASSRMTSGEGTDTQYF	TGTGCCAGCAGCCGAATGACTAGCGGGGAGGGCACAGATACGCAGTATTTT	TRBV7-2	TRBJ2-3	TRBD2	.
CASSQEKGTVYGYGYTF	TGTGCCAGCAGCCAAGAAAAGGGGACAGTTTACGGCTATGGCTACACCTTC	TRBV4-2	TRBJ1-2	TRBD1	.
CASRKYRGRGYVYGYTF	TGTGCCAGCAGAAAATACAGGGGGCGCGGGTATGTCTATGGCTACACCTTC	TRBV28	TRBJ1-2	TRBD1	.
CASSPRTAGFMNTEAFF	TGTGCCAGCAGCCCAAGGACAGCCGGGTTCATGAACACTGAAGCTTTCTTT	TRBV11-2	TRBJ1-1	.	.
CASSWLMEEKEKLFF	TGTGCCAGCAGCTGGCTGATGGAAGAAAAGGAAAAACTGTTTTTT	TRBV7-2	TRBJ1-4	.	.
CASSGYGTKSTDTQYF	TGTGCCAGCAGCGGCTACGGGACAAAAAGCACAGATACGCAGTATTTT	TRBV7-9	TRBJ2-3	.	.
CASSPPGPRETQYF	TGCGCCAGCAGCCCCCCGGGGCCTAGGGAGACCCAGTACTTC	TRBV4-3	TRBJ2-5	.	few
CASSLEAGPTTSGNTIYF	TGCGCCAGCAGCTTAGAGGCAGGTCCGACAACCTCTGGAAACACCATATATTTT	TRBV5-1	TRBJ1-3	.	.
CASSYGLAGGSSTDTQYF	TGTGCCAGCAGTTATGGGCTAGCGGGGGGTTCTAGCACAGATACGCAGTATTTT	TRBV6-5	TRBJ2-3	TRBD2	few
CASGFGGAQQETQYF	TGTGCTAGTGGTTTTGGTGGGGCCCAACAAGAGACCCAGTACTTC	TRBV12-5	TRBJ2-5	.	.
CASSHPRDRVNEQFF	TGTGCCAGCAGCCACCCTAGGGACAGGGTCAATGAGCAGTTCTTC	TRBV14	TRBJ2-1	TRBD1	.
CVSSLVAGGRDTQYF	TGCGTCAGCAGCTTGGTCGCAGGGGGAAGAGATACGCAGTATTTT	TRBV5-1	TRBJ2-3	TRBD1	.
CASSYGPNTQYF	TGTGCCAGCAGTTACGGCCCAAATACGCAGTATTTT	TRBV6-2/TRBV6-3	TRBJ2-3	.	.
CAIKGPGDETQYF	TGTGCCATCAAGGGACCGGGGGACGAGACCCAGTACTTC	TRBV10-3	TRBJ2-5	.	few
CASTGGGLAGGLSGYEQYF	TGTGCCAGCACAGGGGGGGGACTAGCGGGAGGATTATCAGGGTACGAGCAGTACTTC	TRBV12-3/TRBV12-4	TRBJ2-7	TRBD2	.
CASSLDQVYNEQFF	TGCGCCAGCAGCTTGGATCAGGTGTACAATGAGCAGTTCTTC	TRBV5-1	TRBJ2-1	.	.
CSASPSGQGVRGYTF	TGCAGTGCTAGTCCCTCTGGACAGGGGGTGCGTGGCTACACCTTC	TRBV20-1	TRBJ1-2	TRBD1	few
CASTAGEFNGYTF	TGTGCCAGTACGGCGGGGGAATTTAATGGCTACACCTTC	TRBV2	TRBJ1-2	.	.
CASSERKFNYGYTF	TGTGCCAGCAGTGAAAGGAAATTCAACTATGGCTACACCTTC	TRBV2	TRBJ1-2	.	.
CASSGQYRNQPQHF	TGTGCCAGCAGCGGCCAGTACCGCAATCAGCCCCAGCATTTT	TRBV6-2/TRBV6-3	TRBJ1-5	.	few